One sample yielded the 21 T cell receptor beta chains listed below, sequenced in a study of T cell responses to AZD1222 COVID-19 vaccine listed by TCRdb under 2021. Explained via the paper, the time point label denotes: baseline before first vaccination. The library was produced with the immunoSEQ multiplex PCR assay. In its TCRdb copy, this immuneACCESS table keeps in-frame sequences only and misses some clones. Where compared with another copy, unresolved V genes explain less than half of these, and the others have no known cause. Here the sample has about 110,000 clones; over 75% occur a single time. Approximately 19% of the sample comes from the top ten. The specimen was peripheral blood, collected on day 0 of AZD1222 vaccination. These receptors originate from an adult in good health.

The gene calls are TRBV7-8 and TRBJ2-7; TRBD1 matches 12 bases. The V gene's germline CDR1 is SGHVS and CDR2 FQNEAQ. This CDR3 is built from 17 residues. Trimming took 1 base from V and 5 from J; bases not matched to a gene: 9. CDR3 amino acids: CASSLEGQGAKYHEQYV. CDR3 nucleotides: TGTGCCAGCAGCTTAGAGGGACAGGGGGCGAAATATCACGAGCAGTACGTC.

V gene TRBV18 combines with J gene TRBJ2-7; D possibly corresponds to TRBD2 (6 bases). Germline-derived CDR1 and CDR2 are KGHSH and LQKENI. CDR3 size: 13 residues. V lost 6 bases and J lost 2, with 11 bases in between. In nucleotides, the CDR3 is TGTGCCAGCTCCCGAGGAGGGGCCTACGAGCAGTACTTC. It translates to CASSRGGAYEQYF.

The chain combines TRBV5-6 with TRBJ2-7; 7 positions agree with TRBD1. The CDR3 covers 15 residues. CDR1 and CDR2 (germline): SGHDT, YYEEEE. Unmatched junction bases numbered 5, after V lost 0 bases and J lost 2 bases. The CDR3 DNA reads TGTGCCAGCAGCTTGGTTGGACAGGTGGCCTACGAGCAGTACTTC. This gives the protein CASSLVGQVAYEQYF.

This clone was counted a single time. The chain uses TRBV3-1 (or the pseudogene TRBV3-2) and TRBJ1-4; weak D call: TRBD1 (5 bases). Trimming removed 4 bases at V and 7 bases at J, with 19 bases between. CDR1 is LGHDT and CDR2 is YNNKEL in the germline V gene (reference sequence). This CDR3 region has 16 residues. CDR3 sequence: CASSRTPGGSGEKLFF. CDR3 nucleotides: TGTGCCAGCAGCCGTACTCCTGGGGGATCAGGTGAAAAACTGTTTTTT.

This chain links TRBV14 with TRBJ2-2, with TRBD2 matching over 9 bases. The CDR3 length is 15 residues. Trimming cost V 6 bases and J 3 bases; bases outside gene matches: 5. Per germline, CDR1 SGHDN and CDR2 FVKESK. The CDR3 coding sequence is TGTGCCAGCAGACTCGCTAGCGGGGACACCGGGGAGCTGTTTTTT. Encoded protein: CASRLASGDTGELFF.

The chain uses TRBV15 and TRBJ2-7, with D maybe TRBD2 (5 bases). The CDR3 has 14 residues. Germline V gene lookup returns CDR1 LNHNV and CDR2 YYDKDF (reference sequence). Deletions cut 0 bases from V and 4 bases from J, with 10 bases between. The CDR3 protein is CATSRDPGRYEQYV. The CDR3 DNA is TGTGCCACCAGCAGAGATCCGGGGAGATACGAGCAGTACGTC.

The chain couples TRBV9 to TRBJ2-5; a possible D gene is TRBD2 (6 bases). The CDR3 has 17 amino acids. Germline V CDR1 and CDR2: SGDLS, YYNGEE. The V gene lost 4 bases and the J gene lost 1 base, with 20 bases spanning the gap. CDR3 in amino acids: CASSRDSGLGGQETQYF. The CDR3 DNA reads TGTGCCAGCAGCCGAGACAGCGGCTTGGGGGGCCAAGAGACCCAGTACTTC. The full variable domain, with the rest looked up from reference TRBV9 and TRBJ2-5, is DSGVTQTPKHLITATGQRVTLRCSPRSGDLSVYWYQQSLDQGLQFLIQYYNGEERAKGNILERFSAQQFPDLHSELNLSSLELGDSALYFCASSRDSGLGGQETQYFGPGTRLLVL.

The rearrangement uses TRBV7-8 and TRBJ1-1; D ambiguous. Trimming stripped 1 base from V and 4 bases from J, with 10 bases between. Germline CDR1 and CDR2: SGHVS and FQNEAQ. This CDR3 comprises 14 residues. The CDR3 coding sequence is TGTGCCAGCAGCTTAGTTACGGGTACCACTGAAGCTTTCTTT. Translation gives CASSLVTGTTEAFF.

CDR3 region: CASSPGTARNQPQHF. The CDR3 bases are TGTGCCAGCAGCCCCGGGACCGCAAGAAATCAGCCCCAGCATTTT. This chain connects TRBV2 to TRBJ1-5, with D possibly being TRBD1 (5 bases). CDR1 and CDR2 (germline): SNHLY, FYNNEI. The CDR3 has 15 residues. V was clipped by 6 bases and J by 4 bases, with 16 bases between them.

V usage is TRBV9 and J usage is TRBJ1-4; 10 bases are a match to TRBD1. The CDR3 length is 18 residues. The junction had 17 bases not matched to a gene; V was cut back by 4 bases and J by 8 bases. Germline values: CDR1 SGDLS, CDR2 YYNGEE. CDR3 loop: CASSILDRGRTKREKLFF. The CDR3 DNA sequence: TGTGCCAGCAGCATTCTCGACAGGGGGCGTACGAAGAGGGAAAAACTGTTTTTT.

CDR3 sequence reads: CASSYSSYEQYF. The CDR3 DNA sequence: TGTGCCAGCAGTTACTCGTCCTACGAGCAGTACTTC. V gene TRBV6-6 combines with J gene TRBJ2-7; D gene ambiguous. CDR1 and CDR2 from the germline V gene are MNHNY and SVGAGI (reference sequence). The CDR3 has 12 amino acids. Trimming took off 0 bases at V and 1 base at J, with 1 base between the two ends.

CDR3 loop: CASSQDMGDYGYTF. CDR3 nucleotide sequence: TGTGCCAGCAGCCAAGATATGGGGGACTATGGCTACACCTTC. The V call is TRBV3-1 (or the pseudogene TRBV3-2), the J call TRBJ1-2; TRBD1 might be the D (5 bases). The germline V and J ends were trimmed by 0 bases and 3 bases, with 8 bases remaining between them. The CDR3 consists of 14 residues. CDR1 is LGHDT, CDR2 YNNKEL, per germline (reference sequence).

This clone was picked up one time. The CDR3 loop is CASSRRGLDDTEAFF. CDR3 sequence (DNA): TGCGCCAGCAGCCGCAGGGGGTTAGACGACACTGAAGCTTTCTTT. The gene calls are TRBV4-1 and TRBJ1-1; TRBD1 matches 7 bases. CDR3 length equals 15 residues. Germline V lookup: CDR1 MGHRA, CDR2 YSYEKL. The ends lost 4 bases at V and 3 bases at J; junction bases unmatched: 8.

The genes are TRBV7-9 and TRBJ1-2; D remains unclear. V was shortened by 2 bases and J by 6 bases, with 16 bases between the two germline ends. CDR1 and CDR2 (germline): SEHNR, FQNEAQ (reference sequence). The CDR3 spans 15 residues. The CDR3 DNA is TGTGCCAGCAGCTTACTCGTCACGGGGAGAGATGGCTACACCTTC. It codes for CASSLLVTGRDGYTF.

The chain carries TRBV2 and TRBJ2-2; the D gene is possibly TRBD1 (5 bases). Trimming removed 6 bases from V and 6 bases from J, with 11 bases in between. Germline V gives CDR1 SNHLY, CDR2 FYNNEI. This CDR3 has 13 residues. This CDR3 is CASRGPPAGELFF. DNA for the CDR3: TGTGCCAGCAGGGGGCCGCCGGCCGGGGAGCTGTTTTTT.

V and J are TRBV27 and TRBJ1-2; 8 nucleotides line up with TRBD1. This CDR3 has 12 residues. Germline CDR1 reads MNHEY; CDR2 reads SMNVEV (reference sequence). V was pared by 3 bases and J by 7 bases, with 1 base of the junction left unmatched. The CDR3 spells CASSFRGLGYTF. The DNA for the CDR3 is TGTGCCAGCAGTTTCAGGGGGCTTGGCTACACCTTC.

The rearrangement links TRBV16 to TRBJ1-3; 7 nucleotides match TRBD1. Looked up from germline, CDR1 is KGHSY and CDR2 is FQNENV. The junction had 5 bases not matched to a gene; V was cut back by 4 bases and J by 2 bases. There are 15 residues in the CDR3. CDR3 loop: CASSLFGTAGNTIYF. In DNA, the CDR3 is TGTGCCAGCAGCCTCTTCGGGACAGCTGGAAACACCATATATTTT.

V usage is TRBV29-1 and J usage is TRBJ1-1; 7 bases line up with TRBD1. The V segment lost 4 bases and the J segment 0 bases; nucleotides outside the gene matches: 8. This CDR3 has 15 amino acids. The germline V gene has CDR1 SQVTM and CDR2 ANQGSEA. The CDR3 sequence: CSVGGRGLMNTEAFF. CDR3 nucleotide sequence: TGCAGCGTTGGGGGAAGGGGGCTTATGAACACTGAAGCTTTCTTT.

This rearrangement joins TRBV6-5 to TRBJ1-2; D is undetermined. Germline CDR1 is MNHEY and CDR2 is SVGAGI. The CDR3 has 13 amino acids. Trimming removed 0 bases at V and 4 bases at J, with 6 bases between. Here the CDR3 DNA reads TGTGCCAGCAGTTACTCGATAAGCTATGGCTACACCTTC. Its protein product is CASSYSISYGYTF.

The CDR3: CASSLQSQGSNQPQHF. The CDR3 bases are TGTGCCAGCAGCCTACAATCTCAGGGGAGTAATCAGCCCCAGCATTTT. The chain is built from TRBV6-6 and TRBJ1-5; maybe TRBD1 (6 bases). The V end lost 6 bases, the J end lost 4 bases, and 19 bases lay between the germline ends. The CDR3 sequence is 16 residues long. Germline V lookup: CDR1 MNHNY, CDR2 SVGAGI (reference sequence).

V and J are TRBV27 and TRBJ1-2; 10 positions agree with TRBD1. The J segment lost 5 bases and the V segment lost 4 bases, leaving 7 bases of the junction unmatched. The length of the CDR3 is 15 residues. Per the germline V gene, CDR1 is MNHEY and CDR2 is SMNVEV (reference sequence). The CDR3 DNA reads as TGTGCCAGCAGTTACTCGACAGGGGGCAGGTATGGCTACACCTTC. Translated, it gives CASSYSTGGRYGYTF.